One TCR beta chain is described in this entry. The antigen remains undetermined. This sample was taken from a study of PD-1 blockade in classical Hodgkin lymphoma. Study-wide background: Nivolumab was given intravenously to patients at 3 mg/kg every 2 weeks.

Profiled with immunoSEQ multiplex PCR; TCRdb holds only in-frame clones, not every one. Among about 19,000 clones, 88% were seen once, and the ten largest hold roughly 5%. Broader study findings: Repertoires differed for reasons still undefined, possibly disease activity or prior therapy. Patients starting nivolumab under 1 year after ASCT were excluded.

Time point described: cycle 4 day 1 (C4D1), after 5 to 7 weeks of nivolumab. Each and every patient relapsed after autologous stem cell transplantation, and patients got differing brentuximab vedotin exposure. PBMCs were thawed, and CD8+ T cells were then isolated from them by magnetic negative selection. The germline gives CDR1 SNHLY, CDR2 FYNNEI. This CDR3 region has 12 residues. V shed 8 bases, J shed 5 bases, and the junction held 5 bases outside the gene matches. The chain recombines TRBV2 with TRBJ1-2; 7 bases are a match to TRBD1. The sequence derives from a human donor with classical Hodgkin lymphoma. Sequencing used CD8+ T cells from blood, obtained before the fourth cycle of nivolumab. The DNA for the CDR3 is TGTGCCAGCCGAGGGGGCGCTTATGGCTACACCTTC. Protein product: CASRGGAYGYTF.